These 3 T cell receptor beta chains originate from one sample sequenced in a study of blood T cell repertoires in COVID-19. Measured with immunoSEQ multiplex PCR; TCRdb has only the in-frame clones, and not every one. The table lists 390,000 or so clones, more than 75% of them singletons. The sequencing input was peripheral blood. All receptors come from a woman aged 25 to 45 with COVID-19, enrolled during active disease.

The genes are TRBV5-4 and TRBJ1-1, with D possibly matching TRBD1 (6 bases). CDR1 and CDR2 (germline): SGHNT, YYREEE (reference sequence). V lost 5 bases and J lost 1, with 12 bases in between. This CDR3 comprises 14 residues. CDR3 nucleotide sequence: TGTGCCAGCAGGGGACACCTGGGGAACACTGAAGCTTTCTTT. Its translation: CASRGHLGNTEAFF.

This clone came up many times. The rearrangement links TRBV2 to TRBJ2-1, with 14 bases fitting TRBD2. With V trimmed by 10 bases and J by 7 bases, 3 bases remained unmatched. This CDR3 has 13 residues. The V gene's germline CDR1 is SNHLY and CDR2 FYNNEI. The CDR3 nucleotides read TGTGCCACCGGGACTAGCGGGAGTAATGAGCAGTTCTTC. It yields the protein CATGTSGSNEQFF.

The CDR3 reads CASSPFDRGLPAPLHF. The DNA for the CDR3 is TGTGCCAGCAGCCCATTTGACAGGGGTCTTCCGGCACCCCTCCACTTT. This chain uses TRBV9 with TRBJ1-6; 8 bases are a match to TRBD1. The CDR3 is made up of 16 amino acids. Germline CDR1 is SGDLS and CDR2 is YYNGEE. V was pared by 4 bases and J by 11 bases, with 14 bases of the junction left unmatched.